This TCR beta chain was sequenced for a study of T cell repertoires in urothelial bladder cancer. General study points: Carcinoma specimens had median approximately 2.1% tumor infiltrating lymphocytes, benign 12%.

This CDR3 spans 13 amino acids. Germline V gene lookup returns CDR1 SGDLS and CDR2 YYNGEE. Trimming took off 4 bases at V and 3 bases at J, with 10 bases between the two ends. Clones were read by immunoSEQ multiplex PCR, and TCRdb kept only the in-frame ones, dropping some. This table has about 10,000 clones, approximately 52% appearing once. This clone was counted between two and nine times. Antigen unknown. The gene calls are TRBV9 and TRBJ1-2; D is ambiguous. The clonotype comes from a human donor with urothelial carcinoma. Source material: tumor-infiltrating cells from bladder cancer. The CDR3 here is CASSSPSHYGYTF. The DNA of the CDR3 is TGTGCCAGCAGCAGTCCGTCGCACTATGGCTACACCTTC.